Below, 3 T cell receptor beta chains from the same sample are listed, as sequenced in a study of sequential checkpoint blockade in melanoma. As for treatment: randomized to nivolumab then ipilimumab (arm A) or the reverse (arm B). Using immunoSEQ multiplex PCR, the repertoire was profiled, and TCRdb retains in-frame clones only, with some absent. The table has about 2,400 clones, over 12% seen once. The sequenced sample was tumor tissue (inferred from file names), obtained from a patient given nivolumab and ipilimumab in sequence. The receptors were sampled from a human donor with melanoma.

The table lists this clone with many counts. This chain links TRBV1 with TRBJ1-1; TRBD1, as called in the table, went unchecked against the DNA. TRBV1 is termed a pseudogene. This CDR3 has 16 residues. The CDR3 is CASSQGQGAWDTEAFF. In DNA, the CDR3 is TGCGCCAGCAGCCAAGGACAGGGGGCATGGGACACTGAAGCTTTCTTT.

The chain combines TRBV28 with TRBJ1-1; D possibly corresponds to TRBD1 (5 bases). The germline V and J ends were trimmed by 6 bases and 5 bases, with 16 bases remaining between them. The length of the CDR3 is 14 residues. Germline CDR1 is MDHEN and CDR2 is SYDVKM. CDR3 DNA: TGTGCCAGCAGCGACGGACGGGGGGTGACTGAAGCTTTCTTT. It yields the protein CASSDGRGVTEAFF. The variable domain in full, with the rest retrieved from reference TRBV28 and TRBJ1-1, is DVKVTQSSRYLVKRTGEKVFLECVQDMDHENMFWYRQDPGLGLRLIYFSYDVKMKEKGDIPEGYSVSREKKERFSLILESASTNQTSMYLCASSDGRGVTEAFFGQGTRLTVV.

This clone counts as medium-sized (0.01 to 0.1%). V usage is TRBV11-3 and J usage is TRBJ2-1; weak D call: TRBD2 (8 bases). This CDR3 is 15 amino acids long. In germline, CDR1 is SGHNT, CDR2 YENEEA. Trimming stripped 5 bases from V and 8 bases from J, with 19 bases between. The CDR3 here is CASSQGGGSGDEQFF. In DNA form, the CDR3 reads TGTGCCAGCAGCCAAGGGGGCGGTAGCGGGGATGAGCAGTTCTTC.